A selection of T cell receptor beta chains follows, all from one sample in a study of blood T cell repertoires in COVID-19. Some clones are missing from TCRdb's copy, which holds only in-frame ones; the method was immunoSEQ multiplex PCR. The table lists 200,000 or so clones, under 90% of them singletons. The source material was peripheral blood. These receptor sequences come from a woman older than 75 with COVID-19, enrolled during active disease. Both conserved end residues are part of each CDR3. A D gene is named only where the DNA matches it firmly. The size entry is marked missing in some rows and otherwise reads once, few, many or a size class.

TRBD1 NA TRBJ1-5 TRBV19 TGTGCCAGGGGGGACAGGGGGCGCGGACAGCCCCAGCATTTT CARGDRGRGQPQHF
NA NA TRBJ2-6 TRBV5-1 TGCGCCAGCAGCCCGACAGTTTCTGGGGCCAACGTCCTGACTTTC CASSPTVSGANVLTF
NA NA TRBJ2-5 TRBV2 TGTGCCAGCAGTGTTGCGGGAGAGACCCAGTACTTC CASSVAGETQYF
TRBD2 NA TRBJ2-3 TRBV5-8 TGTGCCAGCAGCTTGGAGCTAGCGGGGGCTAACGAGGGAGATACGCAGTATTTT CASSLELAGANEGDTQYF
TRBD1 NA TRBJ1-1 TRBV7-9 TGTGCCAGCAGCTCCGAGACAGGGAGGGCTTTCTTT CASSSETGRAFF
NA NA TRBJ2-5 TRBV5-4 TGTGCCAGCAGCTTTAGTGAGACCCAGTACTTC CASSFSETQYF
NA NA TRBJ1-3 TRBV6-2/TRBV6-3 TGTGCCAGCAGTCTCGATGGGCTCACTGGAAACACCATATATTTT CASSLDGLTGNTIYF
NA NA TRBJ2-5 TRBV5-4 TGTGCCAGCAGTACCGGGACACGGGGAGAGACCCAGTACTTC CASSTGTRGETQYF
NA once TRBJ1-2 TRBV10-2 TGCGCCACCAAACAACACGATCTCTATGGCTACACCTTC CATKQHDLYGYTF
TRBD1 NA TRBJ1-1 TRBV6-5 TGTGCCAGCAGGCCTGGACAGGGAAAGGGAGCTTTCTTT CASRPGQGKGAFF
TRBD1 NA TRBJ1-1 TRBV10-3 TGTGCCATCAGTGTGGACAGGGCCGGCACTGAAGCTTTCTTT CAISVDRAGTEAFF
NA NA TRBJ1-1 TRBV28 TGTGCCAGCACCGCGACGGGGGAGGCAGCTTTCTTT CASTATGEAAFF
NA few TRBJ2-3 TRBV27 TGTGCCAGCAGTGCTTCTGGGGGCCCGGATACGCAGTATTTT CASSASGGPDTQYF
NA few TRBJ1-1 TRBV2 TGTGCCAGCAGTGAGATAGGGGGCACTGAAGCTTTCTTT CASSEIGGTEAFF
NA NA TRBJ1-2 TRBV15 TGTGCCACCAGCAGAGGTGAGAGCGACGGCTACACCTTC CATSRGESDGYTF
TRBD1 NA TRBJ1-1 TRBV7-3 TGTGCCAGCTCGGGACAGGGGAACACTGAAGCTTTCTTT CASSGQGNTEAFF